The subject of this entry is one TCR beta chain. The target antigen is unknown. Healthy individuals who donated bone marrow served as the donors. The sample is drawn from a study of cytomegalovirus exposure and HLA in healthy donors. Overall study findings and caveats: In a later analysis, a missense DCLRE1C variant was linked to TCR beta V- and J-gene trimming.

The PCR had 60 Vbeta and 13 Jbeta primers. Using immunoSEQ multiplex PCR, the repertoire was profiled, and TCRdb retains in-frame clones only, with some absent. In the table there are about 190,000 clones, roughly four fifths of which are singletons. This CDR3 is 14 amino acids long. The germline V gene encodes CDR1 MNHEY and CDR2 SVGAGI. Between the trimmed V and J ends, which lost 4 bases and 11 bases, there was a span of 20 bases. This sequence was found in a woman in her thirties in good health and CMV-seropositive. The chain couples TRBV6-5 to TRBJ1-1; maybe TRBD1 (5 bases). Input material: PBMCs. CDR3 DNA: TGTGCCAGCAGTTTTTCCAGGGATTCCCTCGAGGCTTTCTTT. This codes for CASSFSRDSLEAFF.